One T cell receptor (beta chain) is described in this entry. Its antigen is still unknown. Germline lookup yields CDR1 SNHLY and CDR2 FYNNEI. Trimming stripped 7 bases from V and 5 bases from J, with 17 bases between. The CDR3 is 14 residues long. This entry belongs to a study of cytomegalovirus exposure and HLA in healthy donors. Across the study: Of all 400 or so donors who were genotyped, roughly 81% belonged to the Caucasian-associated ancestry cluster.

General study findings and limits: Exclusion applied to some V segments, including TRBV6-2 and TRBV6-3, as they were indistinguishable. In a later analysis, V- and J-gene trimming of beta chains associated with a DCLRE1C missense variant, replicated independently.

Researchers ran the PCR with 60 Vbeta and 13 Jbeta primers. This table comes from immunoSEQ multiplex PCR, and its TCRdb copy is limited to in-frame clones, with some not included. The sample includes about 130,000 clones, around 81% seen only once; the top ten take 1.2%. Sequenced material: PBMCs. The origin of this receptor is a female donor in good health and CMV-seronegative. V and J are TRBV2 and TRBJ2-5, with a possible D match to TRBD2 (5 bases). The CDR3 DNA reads TGTGCCAGCACGCGGGCTCTAGCTGGGGAGACCCAGTACTTC. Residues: CASTRALAGETQYF.